A selection of T cell receptor beta chains follows, all from one sample in a study of T-cell reconstitution after alpha-beta-depleted transplantation in children. TCRdb redid the calling of the PCR reads with MiXCR, one entry per CDR3 protein. The table lists approximately 83,000 distinct CDR3 sequences, more than 7% of them singletons. The specimen comprised PBMCs from the stem cell graft donor, sampled from the stem cell graft. These receptors originate from a human donor who donated a stem cell graft to a child with congenital amegakaryocytic thrombocytopenia. CDR3s include the opening cysteine and the closing phenylalanine or tryptophan. A D gene is named only where the DNA matches it firmly. Not every row has a clone size; where given, it reads once, few, many or a size class.

J: TRBJ2-7; size: many; V: TRBV5-1; D: .; CDR3: CASSPQGPDEQYF; DNA: TGCGCCAGCAGCCCACAGGGCCCGGACGAGCAGTACTTC
J: TRBJ1-4; size: .; V: TRBV30; D: .; CDR3: CAWSDRTGSEKLFF; DNA: TGTGCCTGGAGTGACCGCACAGGGAGTGAAAAACTGTTTTTT
J: TRBJ1-1; size: many; V: TRBV5-1; D: .; CDR3: CASSLAENTEAFF; DNA: TGCGCCAGCAGCTTAGCAGAGAACACTGAAGCTTTCTTT
J: TRBJ2-4; size: many; V: TRBV20-1; D: .; CDR3: CSARWGGGGYIQYF; DNA: TGCAGTGCTAGGTGGGGCGGGGGCGGGTACATTCAGTACTTC
J: TRBJ1-2; size: many; V: TRBV28; D: .; CDR3: CASSSYGYGYTF; DNA: TGTGCCAGCAGTTCATACGGGTATGGCTACACCTTC
J: TRBJ2-1; size: .; V: TRBV25-1; D: .; CDR3: CASSESERFSGEQFF; DNA: TGTGCCAGCAGTGAAAGCGAACGCTTCTCTGGTGAGCAGTTCTTC
J: TRBJ2-6; size: many; V: TRBV12-3/TRBV12-4; D: .; CDR3: CASSLDRRRLSGANVLTF; DNA: TGTGCCAGCAGTTTAGATAGGCGGCGGTTATCTGGGGCCAACGTCCTGACTTTC
J: TRBJ2-3; size: few; V: TRBV20-1; D: TRBD2; CDR3: CSAAGGSTDTQYF; DNA: TGCAGTGCGGCGGGGGGTAGCACAGATACGCAGTATTTT
J: TRBJ1-5; size: many; V: TRBV7-2; D: .; CDR3: CASSFRNQPQHF; DNA: TGTGCCAGCAGCTTCCGAAATCAGCCCCAGCATTTT
J: TRBJ2-3; size: .; V: TRBV2; D: .; CDR3: CASTWTFTDTQYF; DNA: TGTGCCAGCACTTGGACCTTCACAGATACGCAGTATTTT
J: TRBJ1-2; size: many; V: TRBV28; D: TRBD1; CDR3: CASSASGTAYYGYTF; DNA: TGTGCCAGCAGTGCCTCCGGGACAGCTTACTATGGCTACACCTTC
J: TRBJ2-7; size: many; V: TRBV6-5; D: .; CDR3: CASTNGMEGFYEQYF; DNA: TGTGCCAGCACTAATGGAATGGAGGGGTTCTACGAGCAGTACTTC
J: TRBJ2-2; size: many; V: TRBV5-6; D: TRBD1; CDR3: CASSIPGQGITGELFF; DNA: TGTGCCAGCAGCATACCGGGACAGGGGATCACCGGGGAGCTGTTTTTT
J: TRBJ1-1; size: many; V: TRBV5-5; D: .; CDR3: CASSLGWTEAFF; DNA: TGTGCCAGCAGCCTGGGGTGGACTGAAGCTTTCTTT
J: TRBJ2-1; size: .; V: TRBV5-1; D: TRBD2; CDR3: CASSLIAGQAYNEQFF; DNA: TGCGCCAGCAGCCTTATAGCGGGGCAGGCCTACAATGAGCAGTTCTTC
J: TRBJ2-7; size: .; V: TRBV29-1; D: TRBD2; CDR3: CSVGGGRTYEQYF; DNA: TGCAGCGTCGGGGGGGGCAGGACCTACGAGCAGTACTTC
J: TRBJ2-6; size: .; V: TRBV7-2; D: .; CDR3: CASTSHSGANVLTF; DNA: TGTGCCAGCACCTCACACTCTGGGGCCAACGTCCTGACTTTC
J: TRBJ2-7; size: many; V: TRBV7-9; D: .; CDR3: CASSLEGVQYF; DNA: TGTGCCAGCAGCTTAGAAGGAGTGCAGTACTTC
J: TRBJ2-3; size: many; V: TRBV10-3; D: .; CDR3: CATGEEASTDTQYF; DNA: TGTGCCACAGGCGAGGAGGCGAGCACAGATACGCAGTATTTT
J: TRBJ2-2; size: many; V: TRBV6-2/TRBV6-3; D: .; CDR3: CASSFLGTGELFF; DNA: TGTGCCAGCAGTTTCCTGGGGACCGGGGAGCTGTTTTTT
J: TRBJ1-1; size: many; V: TRBV12-3/TRBV12-4; D: .; CDR3: CASSLFENTEAFF; DNA: TGTGCCAGCAGTTTGTTTGAAAACACTGAAGCTTTCTTT
J: TRBJ1-4; size: large; V: TRBV7-2; D: .; CDR3: CASSIGDAEEKLFF; DNA: TGTGCCAGCAGTATAGGGGATGCAGAAGAAAAACTGTTTTTT
J: TRBJ1-1; size: many; V: TRBV19; D: .; CDR3: CASRREGNGMENTEAFF; DNA: TGTGCCAGTAGGAGGGAAGGGAATGGGATGGAGAACACTGAAGCTTTCTTT
J: TRBJ2-3; size: many; V: TRBV20-1; D: TRBD1; CDR3: CSAGDRGRRTDTQYF; DNA: TGCAGTGCTGGTGACAGGGGGCGTAGGACAGATACGCAGTATTTT